The 26 T cell receptor beta chains listed next were all sequenced from one sample in a study of T cell responses to AZD1222 COVID-19 vaccine. Produced via immunoSEQ multiplex PCR; TCRdb's table is partial and in-frame only. This table holds 95,000 to 130,000 clones, about 90% found once. The specimen was peripheral blood, collected on day 0 of AZD1222 vaccination. The receptor source for this set is an adult in good health.

The chain carries TRBV18 and TRBJ2-5; D not certain. V lost 2 bases to trimming and J lost 1 base, with 11 bases between them. The CDR3 has 15 residues. The V gene's germline CDR1 is KGHSH and CDR2 LQKENI. Here the CDR3 reads CASSPSVVSQETQYF. The CDR3, as DNA: TGTGCCAGCTCACCATCAGTGGTGTCCCAAGAGACCCAGTACTTC.

The V call is TRBV19, the J call TRBJ1-1; TRBD1 might be the D (5 bases). V was shortened by 4 bases and J by 0 bases, with 12 bases between the two germline ends. The germline V gene encodes CDR1 LNHDA and CDR2 SQIVND (reference sequence). The CDR3 has 15 residues. The CDR3 sequence is CASSTAGHLNTEAFF. CDR3 in DNA: TGTGCCAGTAGTACCGCCGGACACCTGAACACTGAAGCTTTCTTT.

The chain is built from TRBV20-1 and TRBJ2-1; D is undetermined. Deletions cut 6 bases from V and 9 bases from J, with 9 bases between. The V gene's germline CDR1 is DFQATT and CDR2 SNEGSKA (reference sequence). The CDR3 covers 10 residues. For the CDR3, the DNA is TGCAGTGCCTCATCCTTTGAGCAGTTCTTC. This translates into CSASSFEQFF.

This chain connects TRBV29-1 to TRBJ2-6, with 8 nucleotides matching TRBD1. The CDR3 extends over 16 amino acids. Germline loops: CDR1 SQVTM, CDR2 ANQGSEA. Losses at the gene ends were 4 bases for V and 0 bases for J; bases not matched to a gene: 5. CDR3 residues: CSVAPGGVSGANVLTF. The DNA of the CDR3 is TGCAGCGTTGCCCCAGGGGGCGTCTCTGGGGCCAACGTCCTGACTTTC.

This clone was detected only once. V usage is TRBV9 and J usage is TRBJ2-6; D is ambiguous. Germline V gene sequence: CDR1 SGDLS, CDR2 YYNGEE. The CDR3 is made up of 13 amino acids. Deletions cut 0 bases from V and 2 bases from J, with 0 bases between. The CDR3 coding sequence is TGTGCCAGCAGCGTAGCTGGGGCCAACGTCCTGACTTTC. It is translated as CASSVAGANVLTF.

The table lists this clone with a count of one. The chain couples TRBV25-1 to TRBJ2-1; 8 bases are shared with TRBD2. In germline, CDR1 is MGHDK, CDR2 SYGVNS. Trimming removed 2 bases from V and 5 bases from J; junction bases left unmatched: 8. The CDR3 spans 16 residues. The CDR3 DNA is TGTGCCAGCAGTGAACCCGGGACTAGTAATGACAATGAGCAGTTCTTC. Translation: CASSEPGTSNDNEQFF.

DNA of the CDR3: TGTGCCAGCAGCGCAGGGAGAGACGCCGGGGAGCTGTTTTTT. Translated: CASSAGRDAGELFF. This chain connects TRBV6-4 to TRBJ2-2; D is perhaps TRBD1 or TRBD2 (5 bases each). Germline V gene data show CDR1 as MRHNA and CDR2 as SNTAGT. V shed 6 bases and J shed 6 bases, with 14 bases lying between them. The CDR3 is made up of 14 amino acids.

The chain uses TRBV29-1 and TRBJ1-1; D not resolved. CDR1 SQVTM and CDR2 ANQGSEA come from the germline V gene. Trimming stripped 4 bases from V and 4 bases from J, with 13 bases between. The CDR3 extends over 13 amino acids. The CDR3 nucleotides read TGCAGCGTTGCCCAGGATATTGGCACTGAAGCTTTCTTT. It is translated as CSVAQDIGTEAFF. Variable domain in full (rest from reference TRBV29-1 and TRBJ1-1): SAVISQKPSRDICQRGTSLTIQCQVDSQVTMMFWYRQQPGQSLTLIATANQGSEATYESGFVIDKFPISRPNLTFSTLTVSNMSPEDSSIYLCSVAQDIGTEAFFGQGTRLTVV.

The chain employs TRBV2 and TRBJ2-3; tentatively, D is TRBD1 or TRBD2 (5 bases each). The germline V gene has CDR1 SNHLY and CDR2 FYNNEI. This CDR3 is 16 amino acids long. The germline V and J ends were trimmed by 8 bases and 14 bases, with 32 bases remaining between them. CDR3 in DNA: TGTGCCAGCGGGAAGGGGCCTGAAGGGGACCCGATACTTTGGTATTTT. Its translation: CASGKGPEGDPILWYF.

This chain uses TRBV19 with TRBJ1-1, with 7 bases matching TRBD1. With 5 bases clipped from V and 1 base from J, the junction kept 13 bases outside the gene matches. In germline, CDR1 is LNHDA, CDR2 SQIVND (reference sequence). The CDR3 spans 17 residues. The CDR3 region is CASSSVPGQSRNTEAFF. DNA of the CDR3: TGTGCCAGTAGTTCAGTCCCGGGACAGTCAAGGAACACTGAAGCTTTCTTT.

The chain employs TRBV3-1 (or the pseudogene TRBV3-2) and TRBJ2-7; D remains unclear. The CDR3 length is 15 residues. Germline V gene sequence: CDR1 LGHDT, CDR2 YNNKEL (reference sequence). Trimming stripped 6 bases from V and 2 bases from J, with 17 bases between. The chain's CDR3 is CASSPRISPAYEQYF. CDR3 nucleotides: TGTGCCAGCAGTCCCCGTATCTCTCCGGCCTACGAGCAGTACTTC.

The chain combines TRBV27 with TRBJ1-5; TRBD1 is a possible D gene (6 bases). From germline, CDR1 is MNHEY and CDR2 SMNVEV (reference sequence). V lost 2 bases to trimming and J lost 1 base, with 9 bases between them. This CDR3 comprises 15 residues. CDR3 coding DNA: TGTGCCAGCAGTTTAGCAGGGGTGAGCAATCAGCCCCAGCATTTT. Protein: CASSLAGVSNQPQHF.

The chain has TRBV2 and TRBJ2-3; 10 bases map to TRBD1. The CDR3 is 15 amino acids. The J segment lost 5 bases and the V segment lost 5 bases, leaving 7 bases of the junction unmatched. Germline CDR1 SNHLY, CDR2 FYNNEI. The CDR3 loop reads CASSRMTGGVDTQYF. The CDR3 DNA reads as TGTGCCAGCAGTCGAATGACAGGGGGCGTAGATACGCAGTATTTT.

The genes are TRBV6-5 and TRBJ1-4, with no clear D. V shed 6 bases and J shed 3 bases, with 5 bases lying between them. Germline V gene data show CDR1 as MNHEY and CDR2 as SVGAGI. CDR3 length: 12 residues. CDR3 nucleotides: TGTGCCAGCAGGCGGTCTAATGAAAAACTGTTTTTT. This translates into CASRRSNEKLFF.

This rearrangement joins TRBV7-9 to TRBJ1-5; D gene uncertain. Germline CDR1 and CDR2: SEHNR and FQNEAQ (reference sequence). Trimming cost V 3 bases and J 1 base, with 10 bases left between them. This CDR3 has 15 amino acids. The CDR3 reads CASSLPGGSNQPQHF. As DNA, the CDR3 is TGTGCCAGCAGCTTGCCCGGTGGGAGCAATCAGCCCCAGCATTTT.

The rearrangement joins TRBV19 to TRBJ1-1; 8 bases are shared with TRBD1. Germline values: CDR1 LNHDA, CDR2 SQIVND (reference sequence). The CDR3 totals 15 residues. V trimming: 5 bases; J trimming: 1 base; junction bases outside the gene matches: 6. CDR3 bases: TGTGCCAGTAGTCCCTGGGACAGGCCGAACACTGAAGCTTTCTTT. This gives the protein CASSPWDRPNTEAFF.

V is TRBV6-5 and J is TRBJ2-7; D not certain. Germline CDR1 reads MNHEY; CDR2 reads SVGAGI. The V end lost 2 bases, the J end lost 2 bases, and 10 bases lay between the germline ends. This CDR3 comprises 14 residues. CDR3 in amino acids: CASSYAAATYEQYF. The CDR3 region has the DNA TGTGCCAGCAGTTACGCGGCGGCTACCTACGAGCAGTACTTC.

The chain joins TRBV30 to TRBJ1-1; D is possibly TRBD1 (6 bases). V lost 5 bases and J 11 bases, leaving 18 bases between the germline ends. Germline CDR1 and CDR2: GTSNPN and SVGIG (reference sequence). The CDR3 spans 12 residues. CDR3 coding DNA: TGTGCCTGGGAGGAGATACAGGGAGACGCTTTCTTT. It is translated as CAWEEIQGDAFF.

The V gene is TRBV5-1, the J gene TRBJ1-2; no reliable D call. Trimming left V 2 bases short and J 8 bases short, with 19 bases between. In germline, CDR1 is SGHRS, CDR2 YFSETQ. The CDR3 length is 15 residues. The CDR3 DNA is TGCGCCAGCAGCTTTAGACAAAACCGGGGAGGAGGCTACACCTTC. Translating it yields CASSFRQNRGGGYTF. Variable domain in full (rest from reference TRBV5-1 and TRBJ1-2): KAGVTQTPRYLIKTRGQQVTLSCSPISGHRSVSWYQQTPGQGLQFLFEYFSETQRNKGNFPGRFSGRQFSNSRSEMNVSTLELGDSALYLCASSFRQNRGGGYTFGSGTRLTVV.

This sequence joins TRBV28 and TRBJ1-1; the D gene is possibly TRBD1 (5 bases). The length of the CDR3 is 12 residues. Looked up from germline, CDR1 is MDHEN and CDR2 is SYDVKM. Trimming took 2 bases from V and 4 from J, leaving 5 bases between them. The CDR3 spells CASSLQGTEAFF. CDR3 coding DNA: TGTGCCAGCAGTTTACAGGGCACTGAAGCTTTCTTT.

This chain links TRBV9 with TRBJ1-3, with no clear D. This CDR3 has 16 amino acids. Germline values: CDR1 SGDLS, CDR2 YYNGEE. V dropped 4 bases and J dropped 3 bases, with 17 bases sitting between them. This CDR3 is CASSPHFSGVGNTIYF. The CDR3 region has the DNA TGTGCCAGCAGCCCCCATTTTTCCGGAGTTGGAAACACCATATATTTT.

The chain joins TRBV15 to TRBJ1-1; 7 bases map to TRBD1. Germline CDR1 and CDR2: LNHNV and YYDKDF (reference sequence). The length of the CDR3 is 15 residues. The V and J ends lost 2 bases and 0 bases, in that order; junction bases with no gene match: 3. The CDR3 is CATSRSQGMNTEAFF. The CDR3 bases are TGTGCCACCAGCAGATCACAGGGGATGAACACTGAAGCTTTCTTT.

This clone has a handful of counts. Other DNA sequences in this specimen translate into the identical CDR3. The gene calls are TRBV19 and TRBJ1-5, with D uncertain. Germline lookup yields CDR1 LNHDA and CDR2 SQIVND (reference sequence). The CDR3 runs to 13 residues. V gave up 6 bases and J gave up 0 bases, with 6 bases separating them. The CDR3 loop is CASSPYSNQPQHF. CDR3 nucleotides: TGTGCCAGTAGCCCTTATAGCAATCAGCCCCAGCATTTT.

The gene calls are TRBV4-1 and TRBJ2-3; D is unclear. The CDR3 runs to 13 residues. V was shortened by 3 bases and J by 1 base, with 5 bases between the two germline ends. The V gene's germline CDR1 is MGHRA and CDR2 YSYEKL. The CDR3 nucleotides are TGCGCCAGCAGCCAGGACGGCACAGATACGCAGTATTTT. This translates into CASSQDGTDTQYF.

V gene TRBV4-1 combines with J gene TRBJ1-5; weak D call: TRBD1 (5 bases). Looked up from germline, CDR1 is MGHRA and CDR2 is YSYEKL. The CDR3 is made up of 19 amino acids. The V gene lost 0 bases and the J gene lost 0 bases, with 18 bases spanning the gap. The CDR3 coding sequence is TGCGCCAGCAGCCAAGAATCATCTACGGGACGCGGTAGCAATCAGCCCCAGCATTTT. Its translation is CASSQESSTGRGSNQPQHF.

The gene calls are TRBV6-5 and TRBJ2-3; 9 positions agree with TRBD2. Germline loops: CDR1 MNHEY, CDR2 SVGAGI. The CDR3 contains 16 residues. The junction had 4 bases not matched to a gene; V was cut back by 2 bases and J by 1 base. The CDR3 loop reads CASSYPPSGGTDTQYF. The CDR3 DNA follows: TGTGCCAGCAGTTACCCCCCTAGCGGGGGCACAGATACGCAGTATTTT.